A selection of T cell receptor beta chains follows, all from one sample in a study of cytomegalovirus exposure and HLA in healthy donors. Clones were sequenced by immunoSEQ multiplex PCR, and TCRdb holds only the in-frame ones, with some missing. The sample shows approximately 130,000 clones, 60% to 85% of them seen only once. Sequenced: PBMCs. The receptors were gathered from a man aged 25-45 years in good health and CMV-seronegative. Each CDR3 is given with its conserved first and last residue. Not every row has a clone size; where given, it reads once, few, many or a size class.

j_call: TRBJ1-1
clone_size: .
v_call: TRBV6-6
cdr3_aa: CASSYYPGRGLHEAFF

j_call: TRBJ2-2
clone_size: .
v_call: TRBV18
cdr3_aa: CASADRTGELFF

j_call: TRBJ2-7
clone_size: .
v_call: TRBV7-9
cdr3_aa: CASSFSPDSKYEQYF

j_call: TRBJ2-5
clone_size: .
v_call: TRBV7-2
cdr3_aa: CASSLIEQETQYF

j_call: TRBJ2-5
clone_size: .
v_call: TRBV4-2
cdr3_aa: CASSQGSRPGGPQETQYF

j_call: TRBJ2-5
clone_size: .
v_call: TRBV5-6
cdr3_aa: CASSYSGAWTQYF

j_call: TRBJ2-7
clone_size: .
v_call: TRBV5-1
cdr3_aa: CASSRDSLSYEQYF

j_call: TRBJ2-3
clone_size: once
v_call: TRBV4-3
cdr3_aa: CASSTRQGLAGGQSTDTQYF

j_call: TRBJ1-1
clone_size: .
v_call: TRBV30
cdr3_aa: CAWSRSEAFF

j_call: TRBJ2-2
clone_size: .
v_call: TRBV14
cdr3_aa: CASSQGALGPTGELFF

j_call: TRBJ2-5
clone_size: .
v_call: TRBV5-1
cdr3_aa: CASSLLGGGGETQYF

j_call: TRBJ2-1
clone_size: .
v_call: TRBV10-1
cdr3_aa: CASRGRENEQFF

j_call: TRBJ2-7
clone_size: .
v_call: TRBV7-2
cdr3_aa: CASSSPRLAGGGEQYF

j_call: TRBJ1-5
clone_size: .
v_call: TRBV28
cdr3_aa: CASSPSGGGNQPQHF

j_call: TRBJ1-4
clone_size: .
v_call: TRBV30
cdr3_aa: CAWEAGYNEKLFF

j_call: TRBJ1-1
clone_size: .
v_call: TRBV6-4
cdr3_aa: CASSDRGGMNTEAFF

j_call: TRBJ1-2
clone_size: .
v_call: TRBV29-1
cdr3_aa: CSVDHGQFEGYTF

j_call: TRBJ2-1
clone_size: .
v_call: TRBV6-1
cdr3_aa: CASSDIGYNEQFF

j_call: TRBJ2-7
clone_size: .
v_call: TRBV7-6
cdr3_aa: CASSAGGLPINEQYF

j_call: TRBJ2-2
clone_size: .
v_call: TRBV7-2
cdr3_aa: CASNRQATGELFF

j_call: TRBJ2-1
clone_size: .
v_call: TRBV10-1
cdr3_aa: CASSVLDNEQFF

j_call: TRBJ1-2
clone_size: .
v_call: TRBV5-6
cdr3_aa: CASSFRGVNYGYTF

j_call: TRBJ2-7
clone_size: .
v_call: TRBV5-1
cdr3_aa: CASSSGLAGGEQYF

j_call: TRBJ1-1
clone_size: few
v_call: TRBV5-6
cdr3_aa: CASSPSTGWANTEAFF

j_call: TRBJ2-5
clone_size: .
v_call: TRBV5-1
cdr3_aa: CASTLPTLAGASQETQYF

j_call: TRBJ2-2
clone_size: .
v_call: TRBV28
cdr3_aa: CASSSPPGGGNTGELFF

j_call: TRBJ1-2
clone_size: .
v_call: TRBV6-1
cdr3_aa: CASKGQGRDGYTF

j_call: TRBJ1-1
clone_size: few
v_call: TRBV6-1
cdr3_aa: CASSEVRGTEAFF

j_call: TRBJ2-2
clone_size: .
v_call: TRBV28
cdr3_aa: CASNRPLGGRGTGELFF

j_call: TRBJ2-5
clone_size: .
v_call: TRBV7-8
cdr3_aa: CASSSQGRETQYF

j_call: TRBJ1-4
clone_size: .
v_call: TRBV4-1
cdr3_aa: CASSPGQGGKLQNEKLFF

j_call: TRBJ2-6
clone_size: once
v_call: TRBV9
cdr3_aa: CASGGRGTGANVLTF

j_call: TRBJ1-4
clone_size: .
v_call: TRBV5-1
cdr3_aa: CASSLAQGADEKLFF

j_call: TRBJ1-2
clone_size: .
v_call: TRBV28
cdr3_aa: CASSTPGQSYGYTF

j_call: TRBJ2-3
clone_size: .
v_call: TRBV10-2
cdr3_aa: CASSESLQRTDTQYF

j_call: TRBJ2-7
clone_size: .
v_call: TRBV6-4
cdr3_aa: CARRDTQRQNF

j_call: TRBJ2-2
clone_size: .
v_call: TRBV19
cdr3_aa: CASSFLTGGNTGELFF

j_call: TRBJ2-7
clone_size: .
v_call: TRBV6-5
cdr3_aa: CASSGSEFYEQYF

j_call: TRBJ1-1
clone_size: .
v_call: TRBV4-3
cdr3_aa: CASSQDRGNTEAFF

j_call: TRBJ2-5
clone_size: few
v_call: TRBV29-1
cdr3_aa: CSVNRGFGETQYF

j_call: TRBJ2-6
clone_size: .
v_call: TRBV18
cdr3_aa: CASSPFPGSTSGANVLTF